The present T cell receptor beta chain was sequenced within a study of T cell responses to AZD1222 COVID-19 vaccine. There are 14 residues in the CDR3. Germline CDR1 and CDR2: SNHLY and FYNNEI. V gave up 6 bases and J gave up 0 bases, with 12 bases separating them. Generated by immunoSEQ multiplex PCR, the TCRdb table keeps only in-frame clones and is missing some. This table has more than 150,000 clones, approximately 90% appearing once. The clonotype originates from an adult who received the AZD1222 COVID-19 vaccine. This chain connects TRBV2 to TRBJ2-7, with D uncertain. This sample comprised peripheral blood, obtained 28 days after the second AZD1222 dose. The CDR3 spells CASSERQNSYEQYF. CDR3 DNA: TGTGCCAGCAGCGAAAGGCAGAACTCCTACGAGCAGTACTTC.